This is a list of T cell receptor beta chains from one sample in a study of T-cell reconstitution after alpha-beta-depleted transplantation in children. In TCRdb, the PCR reads were re-called with MiXCR into one record per CDR3 protein. The sample carries 44,000 or so distinct CDR3 sequences, around a tenth recorded once. The input for sequencing was PBMCs, mostly from graft donor cells, taken 60 days after TCRalphabeta/CD19-depleted stem cell transplant. The receptors come from a male patient between 2 and 10 years old who had a stem cell transplant for chronic granulomatous disease, so the T cells may come from the graft donor. The CDR3 runs from the conserved cysteine through the conserved F or W. The order of the fields is clone size, V gene, J gene, D gene, CDR3 DNA, CDR3 protein. The D gene is left open where the match is weak. Some rows mark clone size as missing; the rest say once, few, many or name a class of expanded clone.

>NA|TRBV27|TRBJ2-7|NA
TGTGCCAGCAGTTCACTCCTAACCTACGAGCAGTACTTC
CASSSLLTYEQYF
>many|TRBV7-2|TRBJ2-7|NA
TGTGCCAGCAGCTTGGGGGAGTACGAGCAGTACTTC
CASSLGEYEQYF
>many|TRBV13|TRBJ1-4|NA
TGTGCCAGCAGCTTATCCTATTATAATGAAAAACTGTTTTTT
CASSLSYYNEKLFF
>medium-sized|TRBV5-1|TRBJ2-3|TRBD2
TGCGCCGGAAGTCTAGCGGGAGCTGAGACAGATACGCAGTATTTT
CAGSLAGAETDTQYF
>few|TRBV3-1|TRBJ2-2|NA
TGTGCCAGCAGCCCCAGGAGCGCCCCGAACACCGGGGAGCTGTTTTTT
CASSPRSAPNTGELFF
>many|TRBV5-1|TRBJ2-1|TRBD2
TGCGCCAGCAGACCCGGACTAGCGGGAATTCATGAGCAGTTCTTC
CASRPGLAGIHEQFF
>many|TRBV7-7|TRBJ2-5|TRBD2
TGTGCCAGCAGCTTCTCGACTAGCGGAGGAGAGACCCAGTACTTC
CASSFSTSGGETQYF
>NA|TRBV20-1|TRBJ2-7|TRBD1
TGCAGTGCTAGAGTTTGGACCGGGACAGGGACGGCCGAGCAGTACTTC
CSARVWTGTGTAEQYF
>NA|TRBV3-1|TRBJ2-3|NA
TGTGCCAGCAGTCCCGTAATTGGAGGCACAGATACGCAGTATTTT
CASSPVIGGTDTQYF
>many|TRBV3-1|TRBJ1-6|TRBD1
TGTGCCAGCAGCCAAGGACAGGGGCCTAATTCACCCCTCCACTTT
CASSQGQGPNSPLHF
>many|TRBV4-2|TRBJ2-1|NA
TGTGCCAGCAGCCAAAACAATGAGCAGTTCTTC
CASSQNNEQFF
>many|TRBV7-9|TRBJ1-6|NA
TGTGCCAGCGTTGCAGGAGCCTATAATTCACCCCTCCACTTT
CASVAGAYNSPLHF
>few|TRBV20-1|TRBJ2-5|TRBD2
TGCAGTGCTCGGGAGATAGCGGGAGGGCCTCGGGGGACCCAGTACTTC
CSAREIAGGPRGTQYF
>many|TRBV5-6|TRBJ2-3|NA
TGTGCCAGCAGCTTGCTAGACCTGGACACAGATACGCAGTATTTT
CASSLLDLDTDTQYF
>many|TRBV7-2|TRBJ2-7|NA
TGTGCCAGCAGCTTAGGGTTGGCAAACTACGAGCAGTACTTC
CASSLGLANYEQYF
>many|TRBV28|TRBJ2-1|TRBD2
TGTGCCAGCAGTTTAGAGGCTAGCGGGAGAAGATGGTTCTTC
CASSLEASGRRWFF
>many|TRBV20-1|TRBJ1-2|TRBD1
TGCAGTGCTCGTAAGACAGGGCATAATAACTATGGCTACACCTTC
CSARKTGHNNYGYTF